A single sample gave rise to the 6 T cell receptor beta chains below, sequenced in a study of T cell responses to AZD1222 COVID-19 vaccine. Method: immunoSEQ multiplex PCR; TCRdb's copy keeps in-frame clones and lacks some. Of about 120,000 clones listed, 84% are singletons. The specimen comprised peripheral blood, sampled 28 days after the second AZD1222 dose. These receptors all stem from an adult who received the AZD1222 COVID-19 vaccine.

This clone was observed a single time. The chain employs TRBV9 and TRBJ2-1; 9 positions match TRBD1. Germline V gene sequence: CDR1 SGDLS, CDR2 YYNGEE. Trimming cost V 3 bases and J 2 bases; bases outside gene matches: 6. The CDR3 runs to 16 residues. This chain's CDR3 is CASSARQGGTYNEQFF. The CDR3 coding sequence is TGTGCCAGCAGCGCCCGACAGGGGGGGACCTACAATGAGCAGTTCTTC.

The chain uses TRBV20-1 and TRBJ1-1; D is undetermined. V lost 3 bases, J lost 1 base, and 6 bases lay in between. This CDR3 spans 12 amino acids. Germline CDR1 and CDR2: DFQATT and SNEGSKA (reference sequence). DNA of the CDR3: TGCAGTGCTAGTGTCGGGAACACTGAAGCTTTCTTT. Protein: CSASVGNTEAFF.

This chain uses TRBV18 with TRBJ2-7; TRBD2 matches 9 bases. The CDR3 loop spans 16 amino acids. From germline, CDR1 is KGHSH and CDR2 LQKENI. Losses at the gene ends were 0 bases for V and 1 base for J; bases not matched to a gene: 4. This chain's CDR3 is CASSPPGGGGSYEQYF. The CDR3 DNA follows: TGTGCCAGCTCACCACCGGGCGGGGGGGGATCCTACGAGCAGTACTTC.

This clone was detected only a few times. In DNA form, the CDR3 reads TGTGCCACTAGCCGGGACGGAGGCTACGAGCAGTACTTC. The encoded protein is CATSRDGGYEQYF. The J gene is TRBJ2-7, the V gene TRBV2; TRBD1 or TRBD2 may be the D gene (5 bases each). Germline V lookup: CDR1 SNHLY, CDR2 FYNNEI. Trimming removed 10 bases from V and 3 bases from J, with 16 bases in between. The CDR3 totals 13 residues.

A note on this clone: Mismatch with germline at one junction end may stem from a read error. The CDR3: CASSYGGSGLSF. The CDR3 DNA sequence: TGTGCCAGCAGTTACGGGGGATCGGGACTCTCCTTC. V and J are TRBV6-5 and TRBJ1-2; D may be TRBD1 (5 bases). Germline V gene data show CDR1 as MNHEY and CDR2 as SVGAGI. This CDR3 contains 12 residues.

This clone was counted a few times. The J gene is TRBJ1-6, the V gene TRBV5-4; D may be TRBD1 (5 bases). The CDR3 sequence is 14 residues long. CDR1 is SGHNT, CDR2 YYREEE, per germline (reference sequence). V was trimmed by 4 bases and J by 9 bases, leaving 14 bases between them. The CDR3 nucleotides are TGTGCCAGCAGCCTAGCGGGGCTTGGTTCACCCCTCCACTTT. Amino acids: CASSLAGLGSPLHF.